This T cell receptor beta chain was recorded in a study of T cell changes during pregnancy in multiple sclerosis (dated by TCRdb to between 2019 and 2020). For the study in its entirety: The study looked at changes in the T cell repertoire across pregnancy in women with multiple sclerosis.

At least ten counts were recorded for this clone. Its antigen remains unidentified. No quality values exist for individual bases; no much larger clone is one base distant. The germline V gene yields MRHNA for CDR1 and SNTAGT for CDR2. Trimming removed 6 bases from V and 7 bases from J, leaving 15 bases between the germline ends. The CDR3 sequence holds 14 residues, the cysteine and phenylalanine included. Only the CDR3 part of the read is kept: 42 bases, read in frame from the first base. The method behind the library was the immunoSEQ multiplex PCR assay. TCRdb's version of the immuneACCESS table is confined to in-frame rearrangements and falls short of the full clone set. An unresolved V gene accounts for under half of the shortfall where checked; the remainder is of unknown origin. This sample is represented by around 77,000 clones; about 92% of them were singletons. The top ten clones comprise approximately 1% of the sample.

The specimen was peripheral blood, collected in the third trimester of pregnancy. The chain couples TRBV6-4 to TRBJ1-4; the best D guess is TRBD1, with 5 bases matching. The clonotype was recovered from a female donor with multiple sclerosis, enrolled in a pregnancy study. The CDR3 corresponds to CASSTGLEGEKLFF. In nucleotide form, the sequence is TGTGCCAGCAGCACGGGACTTGAGGGTGAAAAACTGTTTTTT.